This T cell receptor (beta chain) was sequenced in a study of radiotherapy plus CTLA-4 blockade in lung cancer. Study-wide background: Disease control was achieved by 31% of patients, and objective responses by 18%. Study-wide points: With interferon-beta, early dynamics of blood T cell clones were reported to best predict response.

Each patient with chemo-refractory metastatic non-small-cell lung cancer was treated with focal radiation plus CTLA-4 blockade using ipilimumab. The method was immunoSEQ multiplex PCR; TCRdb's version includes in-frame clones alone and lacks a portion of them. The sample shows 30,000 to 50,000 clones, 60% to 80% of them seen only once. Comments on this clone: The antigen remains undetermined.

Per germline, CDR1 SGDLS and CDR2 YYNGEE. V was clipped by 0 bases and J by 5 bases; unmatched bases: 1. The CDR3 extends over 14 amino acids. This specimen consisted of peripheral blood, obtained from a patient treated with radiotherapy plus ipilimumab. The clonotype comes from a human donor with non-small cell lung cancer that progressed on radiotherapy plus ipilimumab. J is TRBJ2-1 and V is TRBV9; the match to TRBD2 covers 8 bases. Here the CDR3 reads CASSVGGGNNEQFF. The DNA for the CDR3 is TGTGCCAGCAGCGTAGGCGGGGGGAACAATGAGCAGTTCTTC.